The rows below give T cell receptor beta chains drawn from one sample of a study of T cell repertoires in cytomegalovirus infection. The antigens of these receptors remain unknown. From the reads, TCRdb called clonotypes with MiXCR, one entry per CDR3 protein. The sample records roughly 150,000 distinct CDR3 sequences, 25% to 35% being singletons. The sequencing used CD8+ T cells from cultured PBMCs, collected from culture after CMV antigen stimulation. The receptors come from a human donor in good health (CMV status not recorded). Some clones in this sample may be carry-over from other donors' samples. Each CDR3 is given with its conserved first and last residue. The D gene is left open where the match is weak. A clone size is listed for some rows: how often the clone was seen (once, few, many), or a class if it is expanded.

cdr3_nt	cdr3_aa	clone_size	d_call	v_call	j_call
TGTGCCAGCAGCCCATTTCGGGGGAACACCGGGGAGCTGTTTTTT	CASSPFRGNTGELFF	.	.	TRBV6-1	TRBJ2-2
TGTGCCAGCAGTTTCGGGGGGTTGAACACTGAAGCTTTCTTT	CASSFGGLNTEAFF	many	.	TRBV27	TRBJ1-1
TGTGCCAGCAGCTTGAGCGGTGGCCCTAATTCACCCCTCCACTTT	CASSLSGGPNSPLHF	many	.	TRBV5-6	TRBJ1-6
TGTGCCAGCAGCCCCCAAGGGGGCAACTCCTACAATGAGCAGTTCTTC	CASSPQGGNSYNEQFF	many	TRBD1	TRBV7-6	TRBJ2-1
TGTGCCAGCAGCTTAAATCCTCCCTACGAGCAGTACTTC	CASSLNPPYEQYF	few	.	TRBV7-2	TRBJ2-7
TGCAGTGCTAAAAGGGAGGACAGGTCAACTGAAGCTTTCTTT	CSAKREDRSTEAFF	.	TRBD1	TRBV20-1	TRBJ1-1
TGTGCCAGCAGTTACTCATACAGAGTTTTCGACTCACCCCTCCACTTT	CASSYSYRVFDSPLHF	.	.	TRBV6-5	TRBJ1-6
TGTGCCAGCAGCCAAGAAAGAGGGACAACCAACACTGAAGCTTTCTTT	CASSQERGTTNTEAFF	.	.	TRBV4-1	TRBJ1-1
TGTGCCAGCTCGAGTGCGGGGGGAAGCTACGAGCAGTACTTC	CASSSAGGSYEQYF	.	TRBD2	TRBV19	TRBJ2-7
TGTGCCAGCGCGTCCATGGCTGGGGGGAGTGAAGCTTTCTTT	CASASMAGGSEAFF	few	.	TRBV7-8	TRBJ1-1
TGTGCCAGCAGCTTGGGACAGGGGGCCGGCTATGGCTACACCTTC	CASSLGQGAGYGYTF	many	TRBD1	TRBV5-6	TRBJ1-2
TGTGCCAGCACCAGGTCCCCGCAATTAGAGCAGTTCTTC	CASTRSPQLEQFF	many	.	TRBV7-9	TRBJ2-1
TGTGCCGGAGCGGGGAGCTCCTACGAGCAGTACTTC	CAGAGSSYEQYF	many	TRBD2	TRBV2	TRBJ2-7
TGTGCCAGCAGCTACACTCGTACTGGAAACACCATATATTTT	CASSYTRTGNTIYF	.	.	TRBV2	TRBJ1-3
TGTGCCAGCAGCCCCAGGGACAAGTCCTACGAGCAGTACTTC	CASSPRDKSYEQYF	many	.	TRBV7-9	TRBJ2-7
TGTGCCAGCAGTTTTGTGGCGGGGGGCGATGAGCAGTTCTTC	CASSFVAGGDEQFF	.	TRBD2	TRBV28	TRBJ2-1
TGTGCCAGCCCCCAACTAGCGGTTTCAGATACGCAGTATTTT	CASPQLAVSDTQYF	few	TRBD2	TRBV2	TRBJ2-3
TGTGCCAGCAGCTTCCCCAGACAGGGGGCTAGTACCGGGGAGCTGTTTTTT	CASSFPRQGASTGELFF	few	TRBD1	TRBV7-6	TRBJ2-2
TGTGCCAGCAGTTTTTCTGGACTAGCGGGGGGGCATGAGCAGTTCTTC	CASSFSGLAGGHEQFF	.	TRBD2	TRBV2	TRBJ2-1
TGTGCCAGCAGCGTAGGGAGATCCACTGAAGCTTTCTTT	CASSVGRSTEAFF	.	.	TRBV9	TRBJ1-1